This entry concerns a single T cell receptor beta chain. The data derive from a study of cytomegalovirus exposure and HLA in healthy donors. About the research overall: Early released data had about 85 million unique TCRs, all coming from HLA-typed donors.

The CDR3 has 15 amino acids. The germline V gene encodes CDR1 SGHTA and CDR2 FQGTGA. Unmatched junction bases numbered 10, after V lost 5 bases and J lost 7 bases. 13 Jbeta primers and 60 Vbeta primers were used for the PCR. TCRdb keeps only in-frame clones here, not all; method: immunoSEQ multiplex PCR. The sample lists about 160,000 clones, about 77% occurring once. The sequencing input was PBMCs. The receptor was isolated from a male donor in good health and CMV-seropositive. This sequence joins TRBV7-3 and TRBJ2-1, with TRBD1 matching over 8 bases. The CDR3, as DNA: TGTGCCAGCAGCCCCCAAGCCCACAGGGGGAATGAGCAGTTCTTC. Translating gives CASSPQAHRGNEQFF.